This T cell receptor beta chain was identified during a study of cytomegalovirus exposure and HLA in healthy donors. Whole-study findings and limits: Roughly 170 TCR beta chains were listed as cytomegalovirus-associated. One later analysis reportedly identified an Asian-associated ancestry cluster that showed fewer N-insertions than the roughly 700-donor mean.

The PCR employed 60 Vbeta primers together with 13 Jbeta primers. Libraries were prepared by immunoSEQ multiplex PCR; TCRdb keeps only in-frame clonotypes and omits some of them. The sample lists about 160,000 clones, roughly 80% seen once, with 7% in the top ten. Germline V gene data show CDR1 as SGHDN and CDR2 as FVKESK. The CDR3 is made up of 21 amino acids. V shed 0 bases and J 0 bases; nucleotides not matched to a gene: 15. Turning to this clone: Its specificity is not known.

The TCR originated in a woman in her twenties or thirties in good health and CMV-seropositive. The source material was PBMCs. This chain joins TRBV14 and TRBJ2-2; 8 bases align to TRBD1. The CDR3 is CASSQDQEGQVPDANTGELFF. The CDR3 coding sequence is TGTGCCAGCAGCCAAGATCAGGAGGGACAGGTGCCCGATGCGAACACCGGGGAGCTGTTTTTT.